Listed below are T cell receptor beta chains from one sample, sequenced in a study of CD8 T cells in Susac syndrome. TCRdb itself ran the immunoSEQ multiplex PCR reads through MiXCR, one entry per CDR3 protein. The sample contains some 110,000 distinct CDR3 sequences, 90% to 95% of which appear only once. Material for sequencing was CD8+ T cells from PBMCs. Receptors originate from a human donor with multiple sclerosis. CDR3s include the opening cysteine and the closing phenylalanine or tryptophan. D genes are given only for firm matches. Only part of the rows carry a size: once, few, many, or a class if the clone is expanded.

once | TRBJ2-3 | TRBD1 | TRBV27 | TGTGCCAGCAGTTCCATGACAGGGGGCATTGATACGCAGTATTTT | CASSSMTGGIDTQYF
- | TRBJ1-5 | - | TRBV19 | TGTGCCAGTAGTATAGGGCAGAGCAATCAGCCCCAGCATTTT | CASSIGQSNQPQHF
- | TRBJ1-5 | - | TRBV20-1 | TGCAGTGCTAGGATTAATAAAGCGGGGCGAGTAGGACAGCCCCAGCATTTT | CSARINKAGRVGQPQHF
few | TRBJ2-5 | TRBD1 | TRBV5-6 | TGTGCCAGCAGCCCCTCGGGGACAGGGGGAGAGACCCAGTACTTC | CASSPSGTGGETQYF
once | TRBJ2-3 | - | TRBV7-9 | TGTGCCAGCAGCTTAGGGGGCGACTCCTATTACACAGATACGCAGTATTTT | CASSLGGDSYYTDTQYF
- | TRBJ2-1 | TRBD2 | TRBV7-3 | TGTGCCAGCAGCCCGTTGACTAGCGGAAACAATGAGCAGTTCTTC | CASSPLTSGNNEQFF
- | TRBJ2-1 | - | TRBV27 | TGTGCCAGCGGATCGGGGAGATACAATGAGCAGTTCTTC | CASGSGRYNEQFF
- | TRBJ1-6 | TRBD1 | TRBV12-3/TRBV12-4 | TGTGCCAGCAGTTGGCGGCAGGGGGGTTCACCCCTCCACTTT | CASSWRQGGSPLHF
- | TRBJ2-1 | - | TRBV13 | TGTGCCACCTCCGGGACCTCCTACAATGAGCAGTTCTTC | CATSGTSYNEQFF
- | TRBJ1-1 | - | TRBV20-1 | TGCAGTGCGCGGTCCCTAGGCCCGAGCGGCACTGAAGCTTTCTTT | CSARSLGPSGTEAFF
- | TRBJ2-1 | TRBD1 | TRBV7-9 | TGTGCCAGCAGCTTATTCCTGACCGGGACAGGGATCAATGAGCAGTTCTTC | CASSLFLTGTGINEQFF
- | TRBJ2-1 | - | TRBV13 | TGTGCCAGCCGTGGGGGGTACAATGAGCAGTTCTTC | CASRGGYNEQFF
- | TRBJ2-3 | TRBD2 | TRBV13 | TGTGCCAGCAGCTTACCGGGGGGGGACTTCAATACGCAGTATTTT | CASSLPGGDFNTQYF
- | TRBJ2-2 | - | TRBV7-9 | TGTGCCAGCAGATTAGAAACCACCGGGGAGCTGTTTTTT | CASRLETTGELFF
- | TRBJ1-6 | - | TRBV27 | TGTGCCAGCGCACAGGGTGGGTCACCCCTCCACTTT | CASAQGGSPLHF